This T cell receptor beta chain comes out of a study of blood T cell repertoires in COVID-19. In the study overall: Some COVID-19 samples were acute and others convalescent; all came from the United States, Italy and Spain. In each case, the material was cDNA or gDNA derived from T cells, B-cell-depleted T cells, or PBMCs.

CDR1 and CDR2 (germline): MNHEY, SVGAGI. J lost 4 bases, V lost 7 bases, and 3 bases had no gene match. The CDR3 contains 14 residues. As handled by the study authors: Amplification of reference gene primers provided the estimated nucleated cell counts. Assay: immunoSEQ multiplex PCR; the TCRdb copy retains only in-frame clones and omits some. That table supplies the V and J calls and clone size; D and trimming were determined from the DNA. The sample has tens of thousands of clones, around 75% seen once; the top ten hold about 24%. This chain connects TRBV6-5 to TRBJ2-1, with TRBD2 matching over 11 bases. The clonotype originates from a human donor in a cohort sampled during active COVID-19. Input material: peripheral blood. The CDR3 DNA follows: TGTGCCAGCATCCGGACTAGCGGGTACAATGAGCAGTTCTTC. It specifies CASIRTSGYNEQFF.